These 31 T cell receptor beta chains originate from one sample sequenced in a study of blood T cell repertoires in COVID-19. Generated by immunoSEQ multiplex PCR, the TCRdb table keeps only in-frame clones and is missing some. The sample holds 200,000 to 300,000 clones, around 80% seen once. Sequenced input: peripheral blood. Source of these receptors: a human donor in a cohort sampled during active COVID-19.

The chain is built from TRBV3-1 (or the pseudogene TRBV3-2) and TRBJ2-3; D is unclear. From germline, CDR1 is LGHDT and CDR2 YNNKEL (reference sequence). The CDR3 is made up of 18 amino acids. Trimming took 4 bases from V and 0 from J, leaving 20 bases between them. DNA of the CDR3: TGTGCCAGCAGCCGGGTCGTTGAGACTTACTCTAGCACAGATACGCAGTATTTT. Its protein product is CASSRVVETYSSTDTQYF.

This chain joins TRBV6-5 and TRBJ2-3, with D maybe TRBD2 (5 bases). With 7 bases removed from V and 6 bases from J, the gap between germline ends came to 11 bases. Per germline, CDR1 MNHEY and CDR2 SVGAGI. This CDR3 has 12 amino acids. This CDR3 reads CASKGARDTQYF. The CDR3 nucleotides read TGTGCCAGCAAGGGAGCGCGGGATACGCAGTATTTT.

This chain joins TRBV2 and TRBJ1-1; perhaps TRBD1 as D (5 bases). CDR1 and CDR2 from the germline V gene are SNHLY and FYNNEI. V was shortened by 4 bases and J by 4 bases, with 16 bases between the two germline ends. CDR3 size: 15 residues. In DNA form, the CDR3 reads TGTGCCAGCAGTGTAGGGGCCACTAATCCCACTGAAGCTTTCTTT. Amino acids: CASSVGATNPTEAFF.

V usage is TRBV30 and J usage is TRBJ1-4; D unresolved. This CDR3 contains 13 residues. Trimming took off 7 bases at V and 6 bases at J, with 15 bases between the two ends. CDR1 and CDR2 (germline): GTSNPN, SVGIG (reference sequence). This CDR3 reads CASSAFADEKLFF. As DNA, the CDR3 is TGTGCCTCATCGGCCTTTGCGGATGAAAAACTGTTTTTT.

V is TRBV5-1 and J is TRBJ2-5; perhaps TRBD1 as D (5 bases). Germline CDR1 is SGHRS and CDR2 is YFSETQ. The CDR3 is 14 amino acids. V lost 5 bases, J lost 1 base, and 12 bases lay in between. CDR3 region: CASRAGAAQETQYF. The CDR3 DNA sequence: TGCGCCAGCAGGGCTGGGGCAGCCCAAGAGACCCAGTACTTC.

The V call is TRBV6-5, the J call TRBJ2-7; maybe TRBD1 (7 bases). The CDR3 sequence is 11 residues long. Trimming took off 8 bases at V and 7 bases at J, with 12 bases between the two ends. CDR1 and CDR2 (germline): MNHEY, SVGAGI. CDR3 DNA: TGTGCCAGCGCTCAGGGGGGTGAGCAGTACTTC. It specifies CASAQGGEQYF.

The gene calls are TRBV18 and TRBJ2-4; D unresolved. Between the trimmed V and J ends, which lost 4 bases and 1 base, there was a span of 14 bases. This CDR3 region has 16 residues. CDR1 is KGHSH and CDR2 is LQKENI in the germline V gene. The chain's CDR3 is CASSLSLDMAKNIQYF. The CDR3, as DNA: TGTGCCAGCTCACTTAGTTTAGATATGGCCAAAAACATTCAGTACTTC.

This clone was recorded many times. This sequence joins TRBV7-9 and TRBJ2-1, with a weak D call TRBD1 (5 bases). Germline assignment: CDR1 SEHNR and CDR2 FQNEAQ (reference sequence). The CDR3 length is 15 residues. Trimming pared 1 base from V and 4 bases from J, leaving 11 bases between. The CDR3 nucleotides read TGTGCCAGCAGCTTAGAGGGGCAGAGATACAATGAGCAGTTCTTC. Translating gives CASSLEGQRYNEQFF.

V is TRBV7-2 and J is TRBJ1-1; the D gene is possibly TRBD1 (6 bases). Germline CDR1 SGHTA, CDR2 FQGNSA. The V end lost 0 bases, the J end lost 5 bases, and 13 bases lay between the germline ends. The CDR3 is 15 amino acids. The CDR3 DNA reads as TGTGCCAGCAGCTTAGCGGCGGGGGCCTCAACTGAAGCTTTCTTT. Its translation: CASSLAAGASTEAFF.

The CDR3 region has the DNA TGTGCCAGCAGGGAGAGAGGCGTCCGAAACTATGGCTACACCTTC. Translating gives CASRERGVRNYGYTF. The V and J genes are TRBV6-5 and TRBJ1-2; D call uncertain. The CDR3 covers 15 residues. The V end was cut by 6 bases, the J end by 2 bases, with 16 bases between. Germline V gene lookup returns CDR1 MNHEY and CDR2 SVGAGI.

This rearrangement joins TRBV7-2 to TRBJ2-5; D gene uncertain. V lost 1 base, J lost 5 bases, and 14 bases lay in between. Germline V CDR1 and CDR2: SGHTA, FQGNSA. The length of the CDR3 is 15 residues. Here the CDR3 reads CASSLVAPPGETQYF. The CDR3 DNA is TGTGCCAGCAGCTTAGTGGCTCCCCCCGGGGAGACCCAGTACTTC.

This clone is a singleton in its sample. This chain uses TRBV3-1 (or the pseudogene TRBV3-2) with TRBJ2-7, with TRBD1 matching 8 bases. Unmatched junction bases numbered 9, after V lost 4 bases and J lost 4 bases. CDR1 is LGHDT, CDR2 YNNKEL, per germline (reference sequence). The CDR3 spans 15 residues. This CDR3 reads CASSPFGQGKYEQYF. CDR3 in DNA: TGTGCCAGCAGCCCCTTCGGACAGGGCAAATACGAGCAGTACTTC.

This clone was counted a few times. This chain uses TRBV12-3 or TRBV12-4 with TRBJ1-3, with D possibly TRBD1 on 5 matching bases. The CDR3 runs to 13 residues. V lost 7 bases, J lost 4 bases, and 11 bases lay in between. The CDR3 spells CASKKGNGNTIYF. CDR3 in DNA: TGTGCCAGCAAGAAGGGGAACGGAAACACCATATATTTT.

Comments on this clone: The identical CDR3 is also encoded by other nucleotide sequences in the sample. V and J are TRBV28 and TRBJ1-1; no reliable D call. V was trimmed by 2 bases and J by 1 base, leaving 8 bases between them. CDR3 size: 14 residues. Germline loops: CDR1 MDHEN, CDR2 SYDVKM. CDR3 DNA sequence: TGTGCCAGCAGTTTAAGGCGGGCGAACACTGAAGCTTTCTTT. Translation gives CASSLRRANTEAFF.

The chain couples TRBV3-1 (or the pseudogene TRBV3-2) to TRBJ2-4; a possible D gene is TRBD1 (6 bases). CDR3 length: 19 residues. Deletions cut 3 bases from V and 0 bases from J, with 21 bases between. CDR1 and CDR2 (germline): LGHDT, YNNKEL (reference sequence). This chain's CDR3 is CASSHRTGRGLGAKNIQYF. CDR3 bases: TGTGCCAGCAGCCATCGCACTGGCAGGGGATTAGGAGCCAAAAACATTCAGTACTTC.

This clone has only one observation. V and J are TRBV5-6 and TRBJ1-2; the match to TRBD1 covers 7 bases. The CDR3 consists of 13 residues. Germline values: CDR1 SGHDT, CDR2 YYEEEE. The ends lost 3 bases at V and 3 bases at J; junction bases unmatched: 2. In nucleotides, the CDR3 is TGTGCCAGCAGCTCCGGACAGGACTATGGCTACACCTTC. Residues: CASSSGQDYGYTF.

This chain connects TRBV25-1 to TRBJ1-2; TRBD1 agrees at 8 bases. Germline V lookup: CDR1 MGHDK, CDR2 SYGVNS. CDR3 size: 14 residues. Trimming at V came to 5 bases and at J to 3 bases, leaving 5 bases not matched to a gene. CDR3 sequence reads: CASSTQGADYGYTF. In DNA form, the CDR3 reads TGTGCCAGCAGTACCCAGGGGGCTGACTATGGCTACACCTTC.

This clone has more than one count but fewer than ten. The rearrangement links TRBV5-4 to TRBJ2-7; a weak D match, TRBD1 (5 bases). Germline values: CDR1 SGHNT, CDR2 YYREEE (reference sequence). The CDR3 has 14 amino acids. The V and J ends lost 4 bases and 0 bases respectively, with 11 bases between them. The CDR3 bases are TGTGCCAGCAGCCCGGACACCTACTCCTACGAGCAGTACTTC. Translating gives CASSPDTYSYEQYF.

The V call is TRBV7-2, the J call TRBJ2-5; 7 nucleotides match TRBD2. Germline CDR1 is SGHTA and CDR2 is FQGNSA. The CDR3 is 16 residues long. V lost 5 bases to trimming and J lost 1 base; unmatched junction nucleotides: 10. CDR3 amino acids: CASSPSLAEAQETQYF. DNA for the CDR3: TGTGCCAGCAGCCCATCGCTAGCGGAGGCCCAAGAGACCCAGTACTTC.

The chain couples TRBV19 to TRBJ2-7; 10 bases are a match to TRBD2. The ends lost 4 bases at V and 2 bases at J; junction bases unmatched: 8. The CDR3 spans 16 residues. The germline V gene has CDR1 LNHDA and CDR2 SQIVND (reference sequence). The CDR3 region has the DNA TGTGCCAGTAGTAACCTCCCAGCGGGAGGGACCTACGAGCAGTACTTC. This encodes CASSNLPAGGTYEQYF.

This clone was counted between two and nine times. CDR3 bases: TGTGCCAGCAGCCTCCGGGGGGCCGGGAATGAGCAGTTCTTC. Residues: CASSLRGAGNEQFF. The chain carries TRBV5-4 and TRBJ2-1, with D perhaps TRBD2 (7 bases). V was cut by 4 bases and J by 7 bases, with 15 bases left in between. The CDR3 has 14 amino acids. Germline-derived CDR1 and CDR2 are SGHNT and YYREEE (reference sequence).

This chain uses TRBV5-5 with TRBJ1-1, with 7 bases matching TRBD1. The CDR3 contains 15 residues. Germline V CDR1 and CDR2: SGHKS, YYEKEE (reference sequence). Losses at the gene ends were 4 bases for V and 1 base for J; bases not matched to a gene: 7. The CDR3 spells CASSPWTGKNTEAFF. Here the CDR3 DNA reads TGTGCCAGCAGCCCTTGGACAGGAAAGAACACTGAAGCTTTCTTT.

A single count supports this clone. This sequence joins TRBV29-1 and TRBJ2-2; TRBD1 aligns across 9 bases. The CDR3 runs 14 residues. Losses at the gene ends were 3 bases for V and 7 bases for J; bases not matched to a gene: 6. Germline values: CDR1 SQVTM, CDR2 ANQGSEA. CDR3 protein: CSVDSGQGGGELFF. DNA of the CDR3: TGCAGCGTTGACTCGGGACAGGGTGGCGGGGAGCTGTTTTTT.

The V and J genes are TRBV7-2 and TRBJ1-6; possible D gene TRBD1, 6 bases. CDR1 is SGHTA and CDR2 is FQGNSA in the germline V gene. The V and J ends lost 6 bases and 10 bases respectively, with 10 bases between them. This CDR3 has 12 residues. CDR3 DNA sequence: TGTGCCAGCAGGGGAGGGGGATCACCCCTCCACTTT. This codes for CASRGGGSPLHF.

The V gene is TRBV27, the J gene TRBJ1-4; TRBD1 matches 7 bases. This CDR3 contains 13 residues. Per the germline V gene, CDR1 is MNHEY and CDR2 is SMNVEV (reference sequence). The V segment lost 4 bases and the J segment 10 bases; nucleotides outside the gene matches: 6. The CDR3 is CASSSRQGLKLFF. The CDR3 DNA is TGTGCCAGCAGTTCCAGACAGGGACTAAAACTGTTTTTT.

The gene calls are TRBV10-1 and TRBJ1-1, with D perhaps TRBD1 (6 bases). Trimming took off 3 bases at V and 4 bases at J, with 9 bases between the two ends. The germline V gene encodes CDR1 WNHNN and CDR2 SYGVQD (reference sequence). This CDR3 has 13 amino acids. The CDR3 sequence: CASSDRGGTEAFF. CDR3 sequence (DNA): TGCGCCAGCAGTGATCGAGGGGGCACTGAAGCTTTCTTT.

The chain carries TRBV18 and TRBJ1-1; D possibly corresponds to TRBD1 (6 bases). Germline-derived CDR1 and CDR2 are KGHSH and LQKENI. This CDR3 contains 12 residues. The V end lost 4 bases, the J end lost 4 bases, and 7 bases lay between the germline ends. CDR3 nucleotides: TGTGCCAGCTCACAAGGGGGCACTGAAGCTTTCTTT. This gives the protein CASSQGGTEAFF.

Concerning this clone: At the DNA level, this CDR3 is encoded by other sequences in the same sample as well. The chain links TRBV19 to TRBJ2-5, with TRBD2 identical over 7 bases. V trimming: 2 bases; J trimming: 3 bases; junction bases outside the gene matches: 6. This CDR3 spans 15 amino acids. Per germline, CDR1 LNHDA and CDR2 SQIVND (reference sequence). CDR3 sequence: CASSILGLAEETQYF. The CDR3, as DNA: TGTGCCAGTAGTATATTAGGGCTAGCGGAAGAGACCCAGTACTTC.

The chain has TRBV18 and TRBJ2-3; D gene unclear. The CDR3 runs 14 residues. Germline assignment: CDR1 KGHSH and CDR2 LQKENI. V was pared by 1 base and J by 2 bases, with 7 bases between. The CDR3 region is CASSPQQYTDTQYF. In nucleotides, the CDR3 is TGTGCCAGCTCACCACAACAGTACACAGATACGCAGTATTTT.

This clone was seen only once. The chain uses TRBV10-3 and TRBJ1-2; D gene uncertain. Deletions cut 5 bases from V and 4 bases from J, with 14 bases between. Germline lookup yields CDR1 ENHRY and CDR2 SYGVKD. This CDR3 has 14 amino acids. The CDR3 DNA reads TGTGCCATCAGTAAGACGGAGATGGGCTATGGCTACACCTTC. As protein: CAISKTEMGYGYTF.

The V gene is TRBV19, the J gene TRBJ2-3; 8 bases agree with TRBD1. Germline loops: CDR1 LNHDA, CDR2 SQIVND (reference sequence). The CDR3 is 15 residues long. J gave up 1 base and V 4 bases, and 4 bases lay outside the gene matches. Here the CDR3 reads CASSTDREGTDTQYF. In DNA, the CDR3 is TGTGCCAGTAGTACGGACAGGGAGGGCACAGATACGCAGTATTTT.